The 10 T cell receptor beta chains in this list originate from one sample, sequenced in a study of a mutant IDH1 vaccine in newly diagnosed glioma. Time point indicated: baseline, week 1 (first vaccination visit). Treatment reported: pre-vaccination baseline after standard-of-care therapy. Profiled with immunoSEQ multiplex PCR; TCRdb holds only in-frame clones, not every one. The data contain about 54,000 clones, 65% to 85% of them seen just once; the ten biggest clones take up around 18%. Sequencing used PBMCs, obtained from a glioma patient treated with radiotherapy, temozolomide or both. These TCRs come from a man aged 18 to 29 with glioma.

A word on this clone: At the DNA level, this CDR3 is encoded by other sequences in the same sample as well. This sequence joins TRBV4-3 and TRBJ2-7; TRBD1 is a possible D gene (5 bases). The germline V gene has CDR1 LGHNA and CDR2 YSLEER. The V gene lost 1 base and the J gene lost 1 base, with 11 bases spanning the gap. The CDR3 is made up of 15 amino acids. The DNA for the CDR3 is TGCGCCAGCAGCCAAGTGGCGGACACTTCCTACGAGCAGTACTTC. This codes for CASSQVADTSYEQYF.

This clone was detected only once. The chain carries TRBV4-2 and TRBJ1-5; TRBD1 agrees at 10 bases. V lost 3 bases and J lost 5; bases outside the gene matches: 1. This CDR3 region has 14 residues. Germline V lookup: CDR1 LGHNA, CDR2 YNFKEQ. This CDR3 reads CASSHGTGDQPQHF. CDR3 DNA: TGTGCCAGCAGCCACGGGACAGGGGATCAGCCCCAGCATTTT.

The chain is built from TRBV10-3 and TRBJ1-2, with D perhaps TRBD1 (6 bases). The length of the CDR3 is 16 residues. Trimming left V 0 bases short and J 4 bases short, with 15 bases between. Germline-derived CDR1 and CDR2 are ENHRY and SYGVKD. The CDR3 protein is CAISESIRGAGYGYTF. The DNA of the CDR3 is TGTGCCATCAGTGAGTCGATCAGGGGTGCGGGCTATGGCTACACCTTC.

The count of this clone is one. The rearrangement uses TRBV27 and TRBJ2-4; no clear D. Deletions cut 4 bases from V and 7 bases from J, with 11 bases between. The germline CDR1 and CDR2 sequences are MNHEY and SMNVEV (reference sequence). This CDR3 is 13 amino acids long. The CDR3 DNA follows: TGTGCCAGCAGTTCTCTACCCGGGAACATTCAGTACTTC. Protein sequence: CASSSLPGNIQYF.

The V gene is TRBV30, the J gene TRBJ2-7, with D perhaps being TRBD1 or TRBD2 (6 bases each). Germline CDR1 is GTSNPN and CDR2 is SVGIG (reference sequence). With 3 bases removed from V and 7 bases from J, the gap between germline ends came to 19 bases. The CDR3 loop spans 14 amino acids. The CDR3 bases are TGTGCCTGGAGGGGGGGCTTAGGGGCGGGGGAGCAGTACTTC. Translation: CAWRGGLGAGEQYF.

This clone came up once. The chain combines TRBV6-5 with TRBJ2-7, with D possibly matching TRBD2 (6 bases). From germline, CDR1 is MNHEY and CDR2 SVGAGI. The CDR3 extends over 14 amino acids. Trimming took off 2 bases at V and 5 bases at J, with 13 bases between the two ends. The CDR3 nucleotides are TGTGCCAGCAGTTACAGTCACGGGGGTAACGAGCAGTACTTC. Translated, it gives CASSYSHGGNEQYF.

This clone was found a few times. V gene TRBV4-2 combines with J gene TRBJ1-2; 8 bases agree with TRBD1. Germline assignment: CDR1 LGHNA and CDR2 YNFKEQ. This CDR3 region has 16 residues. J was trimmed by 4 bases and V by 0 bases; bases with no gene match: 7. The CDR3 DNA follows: TGTGCCAGCAGCCAAGATCCGGCAGGGGGCGGCTATGGCTACACCTTC. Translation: CASSQDPAGGGYGYTF.

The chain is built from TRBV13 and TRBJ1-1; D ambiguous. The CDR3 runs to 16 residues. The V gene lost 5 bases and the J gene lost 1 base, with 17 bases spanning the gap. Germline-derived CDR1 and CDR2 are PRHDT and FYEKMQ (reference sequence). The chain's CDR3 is CASSPPGVGRNTEAFF. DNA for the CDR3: TGTGCCAGCAGCCCCCCCGGCGTCGGACGGAACACTGAAGCTTTCTTT.

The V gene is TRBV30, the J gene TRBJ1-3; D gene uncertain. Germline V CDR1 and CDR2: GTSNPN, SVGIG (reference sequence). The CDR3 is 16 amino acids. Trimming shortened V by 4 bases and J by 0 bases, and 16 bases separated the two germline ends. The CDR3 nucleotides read TGTGCCTGGAAATTTATGAGGAGTCTCTCTGGAAACACCATATATTTT. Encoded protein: CAWKFMRSLSGNTIYF.

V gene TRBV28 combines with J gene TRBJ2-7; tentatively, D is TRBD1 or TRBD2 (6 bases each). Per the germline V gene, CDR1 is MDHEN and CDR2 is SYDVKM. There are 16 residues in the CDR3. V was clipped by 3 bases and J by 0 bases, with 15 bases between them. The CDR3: CASSLRGETASYEQYF. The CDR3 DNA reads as TGTGCCAGCAGTTTGAGGGGGGAAACGGCCTCCTACGAGCAGTACTTC.